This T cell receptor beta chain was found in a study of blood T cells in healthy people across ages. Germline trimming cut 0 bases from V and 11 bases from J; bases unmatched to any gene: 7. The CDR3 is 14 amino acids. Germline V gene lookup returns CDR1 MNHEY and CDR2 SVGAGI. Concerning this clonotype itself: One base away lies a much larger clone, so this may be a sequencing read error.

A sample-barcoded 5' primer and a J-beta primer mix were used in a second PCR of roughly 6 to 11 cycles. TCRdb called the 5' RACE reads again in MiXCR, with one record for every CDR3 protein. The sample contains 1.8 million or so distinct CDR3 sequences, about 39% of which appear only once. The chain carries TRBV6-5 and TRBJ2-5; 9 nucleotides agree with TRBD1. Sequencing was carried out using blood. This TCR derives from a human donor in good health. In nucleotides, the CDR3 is TGTGCCAGCAGTTACTCAGGACAGGGGTACGTGCAGTACTTC. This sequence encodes CASSYSGQGYVQYF.